These 15 T cell receptor beta chains were all obtained from the same sample, sequenced in a study of T cells in Graves' hyperthyroidism and ophthalmopathy. Amplified regions were TCR beta CDR3 sequences from RNA transcripts. First-round RT-PCR of the TCR CDR3 relied on the HTBI primer set. TCRdb itself ran the multiplex PCR reads through MiXCR, one entry per CDR3 protein. This table has some 570,000 distinct CDR3 sequences, 13% to 15% appearing once. Sequencing was carried out using blood. These TCRs come from a young woman with Graves' ophthalmopathy.

The V and J genes are TRBV4-1 and TRBJ2-5, with TRBD2 matching 7 bases. CDR3 length: 17 amino acids. J was trimmed by 4 bases and V by 1 base; bases with no gene match: 12. Germline V gives CDR1 MGHRA, CDR2 YSYEKL. CDR3 sequence: CASSQGLRREWRETQYF. In DNA form, the CDR3 reads TGCGCCAGCAGCCAAGGCCTACGGCGGGAGTGGAGAGAGACCCAGTACTTC.

This clonotype was counted at least ten times. The genes are TRBV20-1 and TRBJ2-1; 11 positions agree with TRBD2. The CDR3 spans 14 residues. V lost 6 bases and J lost 8; bases outside the gene matches: 9. Germline V lookup: CDR1 DFQATT, CDR2 SNEGSKA (reference sequence). The CDR3 DNA reads TGCAGTGCCACACTAGCGGGAGTATTGGATGAGCAGTTCTTC. It specifies CSATLAGVLDEQFF.

This clonotype was counted ten times or more. V and J are TRBV18 and TRBJ2-1; 12 bases fit TRBD2. The CDR3 has 16 amino acids. V gave up 2 bases and J gave up 6 bases; unmatched junction bases: 5. CDR1 is KGHSH and CDR2 is LQKENI in the germline V gene. In nucleotides, the CDR3 is TGTGCCAGCTCACCAAGGACTAGCGGGATGGGCAATGAGCAGTTCTTC. Its translation is CASSPRTSGMGNEQFF.

This clonotype has at least ten counts. The chain links TRBV6-2 or TRBV6-3 to TRBJ1-2; a possible D gene is TRBD1 (6 bases). The V gene lost 0 bases and the J gene lost 5 bases, with 16 bases spanning the gap. The V gene's germline CDR1 is MNHEY and CDR2 SVGEGT. The CDR3 runs to 16 residues. CDR3 in DNA: TGTGCCAGCAGTTACTCCCGAGTGGCAGGGGAATATGGCTACACCTTC. Its translation is CASSYSRVAGEYGYTF.

A few counts support this clonotype. V is TRBV5-6 and J is TRBJ2-4; the D is unclear. Trimming removed 1 base at V and 8 bases at J, with 13 bases between. The CDR3 totals 14 residues. Germline V gives CDR1 SGHDT, CDR2 YYEEEE. The CDR3: CASSLSMPSDIQYF. The CDR3 DNA follows: TGTGCCAGCAGCTTGTCCATGCCGTCGGACATTCAGTACTTC.

This clonotype has a handful of counts. The rearrangement joins TRBV28 to TRBJ1-5, with D perhaps matching TRBD1 (6 bases). With 10 bases removed from V and 2 bases from J, the gap between germline ends came to 12 bases. Germline V gene sequence: CDR1 MDHEN, CDR2 SYDVKM. This CDR3 comprises 13 residues. CDR3 sequence: CATARGRNQPQHF. Here the CDR3 DNA reads TGTGCCACAGCCAGGGGCCGCAATCAGCCCCAGCATTTT.

This chain connects TRBV10-3 to TRBJ2-7; 9 bases map to TRBD1. V shed 2 bases, J shed 4 bases, and the junction held 6 bases outside the gene matches. Per the germline V gene, CDR1 is ENHRY and CDR2 is SYGVKD. There are 15 residues in the CDR3. The CDR3 protein is CAISEETGGVYEQYF. As DNA, the CDR3 is TGTGCCATCAGTGAGGAGACAGGGGGAGTTTACGAGCAGTACTTC.

This clonotype was counted at least ten times. The gene calls are TRBV3-1 and TRBJ2-7; the match to TRBD1 covers 7 bases. The CDR3 is made up of 14 amino acids. The V segment lost 4 bases and the J segment 2 bases; nucleotides outside the gene matches: 5. Germline lookup yields CDR1 LGHDT and CDR2 YNNKEL (reference sequence). CDR3 protein: CASSPGQPPYEQYF. The CDR3 coding sequence is TGTGCCAGCAGCCCGGGACAGCCACCCTACGAGCAGTACTTC.

In the case of this clonotype: An end of the junction does not agree with germline; a read error may underlie this. This sequence joins TRBV7-9 and TRBJ2-2; tentative D call: TRBD2 (6 bases). Per germline, CDR1 SEHNR and CDR2 FQNEAQ (reference sequence). The CDR3 totals 18 residues. CDR3 protein: CSSSFIGRGMGNTGELFF. CDR3 coding DNA: TGTTCCAGCAGCTTCATCGGCCGGGGGATGGGGAACACCGGGGAGCTGTTTTTT.

This clonotype occurred many times. The chain joins TRBV20-1 to TRBJ2-7; D is uncertain. Germline V CDR1 and CDR2: DFQATT, SNEGSKA (reference sequence). The CDR3 has 14 amino acids. V gave up 1 base and J gave up 0 bases, with 10 bases separating them. The CDR3 sequence is CSARVARLSYEQYF. The CDR3 region has the DNA TGCAGTGCTAGAGTCGCGCGGCTCTCCTACGAGCAGTACTTC.

This clonotype was observed a handful of times. The rearrangement uses TRBV6-1 and TRBJ2-2; tentative D call: TRBD2 (6 bases). The length of the CDR3 is 14 residues. The V end lost 7 bases, the J end lost 3 bases, and 12 bases lay between the germline ends. Germline CDR1 reads MNHNS; CDR2 reads SASEGT. The CDR3 reads CASTYGSYTGELFF. The CDR3 bases are TGTGCCAGCACCTACGGGAGCTACACCGGGGAGCTGTTTTTT.

This clonotype was seen at least ten times. The chain combines TRBV7-2 with TRBJ1-4; perhaps TRBD1 as D (6 bases). From germline, CDR1 is SGHTA and CDR2 FQGNSA. This CDR3 is built from 14 residues. Between the trimmed V and J ends, which lost 1 base and 6 bases, there was a span of 9 bases. The CDR3 loop reads CASSLEQGDEKLFF. As DNA, the CDR3 is TGTGCCAGCAGCTTAGAACAGGGTGATGAAAAACTGTTTTTT.

This clonotype was detected many times. This CDR3 reads CATSSPPLYEQYF. DNA for the CDR3: TGTGCCACCAGTAGCCCACCCCTCTACGAGCAGTACTTC. The gene calls are TRBV24-1 and TRBJ2-7, with D unresolved. V was shortened by 6 bases and J by 3 bases, with 11 bases between the two germline ends. The germline V gene has CDR1 KGHDR and CDR2 SFDVKD. This CDR3 has 13 amino acids.

This clonotype appeared many times. The chain joins TRBV7-8 to TRBJ1-1; 11 bases map to TRBD1. Germline V gives CDR1 SGHVS, CDR2 FQNEAQ. The V and J ends lost 4 bases and 12 bases, in that order; junction bases with no gene match: 13. This CDR3 region has 15 residues. CDR3 protein: CASSSSTGTGGVTFF. For the CDR3, the DNA is TGTGCCAGCAGCTCCTCAACCGGGACAGGGGGTGTTACTTTCTTT.

This clonotype was observed a few times. This chain links TRBV5-4 with TRBJ1-2; the match to TRBD1 covers 10 bases. V was pared by 4 bases and J by 4 bases, with 10 bases of the junction left unmatched. In germline, CDR1 is SGHNT, CDR2 YYREEE (reference sequence). This CDR3 region has 16 residues. CDR3 sequence: CASSMDRGAHTYGYTF. CDR3 coding DNA: TGTGCCAGCAGCATGGACAGGGGGGCCCATACCTATGGCTACACCTTC.